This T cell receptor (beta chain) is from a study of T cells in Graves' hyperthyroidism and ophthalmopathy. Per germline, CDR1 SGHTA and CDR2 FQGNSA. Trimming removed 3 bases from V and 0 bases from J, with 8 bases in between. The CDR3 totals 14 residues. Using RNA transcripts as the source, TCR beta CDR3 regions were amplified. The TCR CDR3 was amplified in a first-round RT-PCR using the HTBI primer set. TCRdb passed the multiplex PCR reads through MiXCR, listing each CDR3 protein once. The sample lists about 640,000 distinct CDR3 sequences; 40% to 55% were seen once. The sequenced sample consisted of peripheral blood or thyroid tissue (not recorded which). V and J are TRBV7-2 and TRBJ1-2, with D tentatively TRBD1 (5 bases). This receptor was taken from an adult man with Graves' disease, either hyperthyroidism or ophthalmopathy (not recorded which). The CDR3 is CASSLRQTNYGYTF. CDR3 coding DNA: TGTGCCAGCAGCTTGCGACAGACTAACTATGGCTACACCTTC.